This entry lists 9 T cell receptor beta chains sequenced from one sample in a study of a mutant IDH1 vaccine in newly diagnosed glioma. The antigens these receptors bind are not known. Noted time point: week 5, during vaccination. Topical imiquimod was applied with each vaccine dose, which held 300 ug of mutant IDH1 20-mer peptide. Using immunoSEQ multiplex PCR, the repertoire was profiled, and TCRdb retains in-frame clones only, with some absent. The data contain 32,000 or so clones, around 85% of them singletons. Material: PBMCs, obtained from a glioma patient whose treatment included an IDH1 peptide vaccine. Receptors were obtained from a man aged 25 to 45 with glioma.

V and J are TRBV29-1 and TRBJ1-3; D is possibly TRBD1 (6 bases). Germline assignment: CDR1 SQVTM and CDR2 ANQGSEA. This CDR3 is 14 amino acids long. The germline V and J ends were trimmed by 4 bases and 0 bases, with 10 bases remaining between them. This chain's CDR3 is CSVVRQDSGNTIYF. In nucleotides, the CDR3 is TGCAGCGTTGTCAGACAGGACTCTGGAAACACCATATATTTT.

The chain couples TRBV13 to TRBJ2-7, with D tentatively TRBD2 (5 bases). The CDR3 consists of 11 residues. The germline V gene has CDR1 PRHDT and CDR2 FYEKMQ (reference sequence). The ends were cut back, 3 bases at V and 6 bases at J, with 6 bases in the middle. CDR3 DNA sequence: TGTGCCAGCAGCTTCCGGGGCGAGCAGTACTTC. Residues: CASSFRGEQYF.

The chain carries TRBV11-2 and TRBJ2-7; the D gene is possibly TRBD1 (6 bases). The V gene lost 5 bases and the J gene lost 5 bases, with 19 bases spanning the gap. The germline V gene has CDR1 SGHAT and CDR2 FQNNGV. The CDR3 loop spans 15 amino acids. CDR3 DNA sequence: TGTGCCAGCAGCAGCGAGGGACAACCTTCTGACGAGCAGTACTTC. Its translation: CASSSEGQPSDEQYF.

V is TRBV29-1 and J is TRBJ1-4; D uncertain. The CDR3 length is 13 residues. Germline loops: CDR1 SQVTM, CDR2 ANQGSEA. Trimming left V 6 bases short and J 8 bases short, with 16 bases between. The CDR3 reads CSVGYNMNEKLFF. In DNA form, the CDR3 reads TGCAGCGTCGGTTATAACATGAACGAAAAACTGTTTTTT.

The V call is TRBV18, the J call TRBJ2-3, with 7 bases that match TRBD1. V shed 2 bases, J shed 0 bases, and the junction held 8 bases outside the gene matches. The CDR3 consists of 17 residues. The germline V gene has CDR1 KGHSH and CDR2 LQKENI. The CDR3 sequence: CASSPRGTDTSTDTQYF. In DNA form, the CDR3 reads TGTGCCAGCTCACCAAGGGGGACAGACACTAGCACAGATACGCAGTATTTT. Full variable domain (rest looked up from reference TRBV18 and TRBJ2-3): NAGVMQNPRHLVRRRGQEARLRCSPMKGHSHVYWYRQLPEEGLKFMVYLQKENIIDESGMPKERFSAEFPKEGPSILRIQQVVRGDSAAYFCASSPRGTDTSTDTQYFGPGTRLTVL.

CDR3 DNA: TGTGCCAGCAGCCACTCCGGGACTAGCGCCTCTGGGGCCAACGTCCTGACTTTC. As protein: CASSHSGTSASGANVLTF. The V gene is TRBV4-2, the J gene TRBJ2-6; 10 positions match TRBD2. The CDR3 sequence is 18 residues long. With 3 bases clipped from V and 0 bases from J, the junction kept 5 bases outside the gene matches. Germline V gene lookup returns CDR1 LGHNA and CDR2 YNFKEQ.

The rearrangement uses TRBV10-3 and TRBJ1-2; 9 bases fit TRBD1. Per germline, CDR1 ENHRY and CDR2 SYGVKD. CDR3 length: 12 residues. Germline trimming cut 10 bases from V and 9 bases from J; bases unmatched to any gene: 9. The CDR3 DNA sequence: TGTGCCACTGGGGACAGGGAGGGAAGCTACACCTTC. It is translated as CATGDREGSYTF.

The chain carries TRBV5-4 and TRBJ2-1, with TRBD2 as a possible D gene (7 bases). V lost 4 bases to trimming and J lost 10 bases, with 24 bases between them. The germline V gene encodes CDR1 SGHNT and CDR2 YYREEE (reference sequence). This CDR3 comprises 16 residues. This CDR3 is CASSPLGDSGGREQFF. CDR3 nucleotide sequence: TGTGCCAGCAGCCCCCTGGGGGACTCCGGGGGGCGGGAGCAGTTCTTC.

This clone was seen just once. The rearrangement links TRBV14 to TRBJ1-1; no clear D gene. CDR3 length equals 16 residues. In germline, CDR1 is SGHDN, CDR2 FVKESK. Trimming pared 4 bases from V and 1 base from J, leaving 16 bases between. In DNA form, the CDR3 reads TGTGCCAGCAGCCCAGTTCCCTCGATAGCGAACACTGAAGCTTTCTTT. Translating gives CASSPVPSIANTEAFF.